This T cell receptor beta chain was profiled in a study of T cells in Graves' hyperthyroidism and ophthalmopathy. The CDR3 regions of TCR beta were amplified from RNA transcripts. With the HTBI primer set, the TCR CDR3 went through a first round of RT-PCR. TCRdb independently ran MiXCR on the multiplex PCR reads; one entry per CDR3 protein. The sample lists under 250,000 distinct CDR3 sequences, roughly a sixth seen once, with 40% to 65% in the top ten. Trimming removed 4 bases at V and 3 bases at J, with 10 bases between. Germline CDR1 reads SGHRS; CDR2 reads YFSETQ. This CDR3 has 14 residues. Only a few counts were recorded for this clonotype.

Source material: blood. This receptor was identified in a woman in her forties or fifties with Graves' hyperthyroidism. This chain links TRBV5-1 with TRBJ2-2; no clear D gene. The CDR3 loop reads CASSTNTDTGELFF. Written as DNA, the CDR3 is TGCGCCAGCAGCACAAACACGGACACCGGGGAGCTGTTTTTT.